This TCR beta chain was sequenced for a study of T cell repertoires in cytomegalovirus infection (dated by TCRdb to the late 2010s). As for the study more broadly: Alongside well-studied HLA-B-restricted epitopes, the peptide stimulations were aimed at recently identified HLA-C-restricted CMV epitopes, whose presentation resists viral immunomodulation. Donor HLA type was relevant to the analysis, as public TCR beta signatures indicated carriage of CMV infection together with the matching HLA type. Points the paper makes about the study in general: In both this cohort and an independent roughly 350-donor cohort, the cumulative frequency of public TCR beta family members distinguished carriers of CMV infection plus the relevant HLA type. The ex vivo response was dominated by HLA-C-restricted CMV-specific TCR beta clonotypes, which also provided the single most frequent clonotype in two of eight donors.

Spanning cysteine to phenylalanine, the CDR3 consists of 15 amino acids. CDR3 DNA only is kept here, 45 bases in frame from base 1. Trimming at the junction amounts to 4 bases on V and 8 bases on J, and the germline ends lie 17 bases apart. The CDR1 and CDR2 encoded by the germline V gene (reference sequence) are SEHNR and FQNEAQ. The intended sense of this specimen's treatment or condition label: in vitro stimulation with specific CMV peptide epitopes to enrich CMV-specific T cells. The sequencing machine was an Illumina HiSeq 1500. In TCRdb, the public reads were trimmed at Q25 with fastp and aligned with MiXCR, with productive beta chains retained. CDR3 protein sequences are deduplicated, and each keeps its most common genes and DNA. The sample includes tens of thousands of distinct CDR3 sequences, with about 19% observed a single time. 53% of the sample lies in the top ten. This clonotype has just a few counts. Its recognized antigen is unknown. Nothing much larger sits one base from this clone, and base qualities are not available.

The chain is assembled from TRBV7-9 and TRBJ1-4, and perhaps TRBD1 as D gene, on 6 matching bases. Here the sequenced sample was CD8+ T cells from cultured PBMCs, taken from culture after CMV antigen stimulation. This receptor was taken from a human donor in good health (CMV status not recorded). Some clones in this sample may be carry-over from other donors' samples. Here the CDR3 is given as CASSSPVERGEKLFF. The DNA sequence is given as TGTGCCAGCAGCTCCCCCGTTGAGAGGGGGGAAAAACTGTTTTTT.